This TCR beta chain was sequenced during a study of Ad26.COV2.S vaccination and SARS-CoV-2 variants. V lost 3 bases to trimming and J lost 1 base; unmatched junction nucleotides: 12. In germline, CDR1 is SQVTM, CDR2 ANQGSEA. The CDR3 spans 18 residues. The method was immunoSEQ multiplex PCR; TCRdb's version includes in-frame clones alone and lacks a portion of them. The sample has 290,000 or so clones, approximately 89% seen once. Treatment reported: some 20 received Ad26.COV2.S at low or high dose, single or two shots; 5 received placebo; per-sample allocation not given. Each sample was drawn 63 days after the first injection (of vaccine or placebo).

The sequence came from a person aged 18-65 years who received the Ad26.COV2.S COVID-19 vaccine or a placebo. Source: peripheral blood, taken in a trial of Ad26.COV2.S vaccine versus placebo. J is TRBJ2-1 and V is TRBV29-1; 10 bases map to TRBD2. The CDR3 coding sequence is TGCAGCGTTGATTTCCGGCTCCTAGCGGGAGTTTCCTACAATGAGCAGTTCTTC. Translation gives CSVDFRLLAGVSYNEQFF.